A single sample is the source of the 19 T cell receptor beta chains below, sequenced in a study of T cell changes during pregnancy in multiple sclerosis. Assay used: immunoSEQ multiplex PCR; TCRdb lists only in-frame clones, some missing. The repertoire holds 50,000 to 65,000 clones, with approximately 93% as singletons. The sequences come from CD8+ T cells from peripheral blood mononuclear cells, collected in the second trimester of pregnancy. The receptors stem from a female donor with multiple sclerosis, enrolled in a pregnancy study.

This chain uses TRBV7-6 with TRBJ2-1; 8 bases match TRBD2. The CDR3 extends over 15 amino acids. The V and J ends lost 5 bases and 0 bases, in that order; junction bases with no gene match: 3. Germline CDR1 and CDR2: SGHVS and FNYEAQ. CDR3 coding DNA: TGTGCCAGCAGCCCCAGCGGGGGCTCCTACAATGAGCAGTTCTTC. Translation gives CASSPSGGSYNEQFF.

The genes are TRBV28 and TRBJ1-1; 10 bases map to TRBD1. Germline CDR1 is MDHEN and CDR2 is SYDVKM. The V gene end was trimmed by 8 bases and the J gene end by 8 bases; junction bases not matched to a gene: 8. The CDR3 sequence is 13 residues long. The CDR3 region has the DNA TGTGCCAGCCGACAGGGGGCCCGGCTAGAAGCTTTCTTT. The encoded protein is CASRQGARLEAFF.

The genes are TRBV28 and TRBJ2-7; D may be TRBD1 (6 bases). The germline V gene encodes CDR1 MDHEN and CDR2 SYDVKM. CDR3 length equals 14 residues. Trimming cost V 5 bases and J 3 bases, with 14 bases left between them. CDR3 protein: CASSIGTGFYEQYF. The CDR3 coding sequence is TGTGCCAGCAGTATAGGAACAGGGTTCTACGAGCAGTACTTC.

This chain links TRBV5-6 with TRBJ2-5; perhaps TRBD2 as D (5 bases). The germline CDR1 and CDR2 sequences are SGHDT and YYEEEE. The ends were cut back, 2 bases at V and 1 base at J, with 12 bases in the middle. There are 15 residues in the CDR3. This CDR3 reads CASSFSSGIQETQYF. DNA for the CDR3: TGTGCCAGCAGCTTCTCCTCGGGGATCCAAGAGACCCAGTACTTC.

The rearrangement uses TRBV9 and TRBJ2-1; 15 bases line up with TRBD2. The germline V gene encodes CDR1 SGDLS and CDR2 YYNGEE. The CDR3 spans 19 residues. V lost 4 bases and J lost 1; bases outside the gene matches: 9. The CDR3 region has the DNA TGTGCCAGCAGCCTTGGGACTAGCGGGAGGATCGAGTCCTACAATGAGCAGTTCTTC. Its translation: CASSLGTSGRIESYNEQFF.

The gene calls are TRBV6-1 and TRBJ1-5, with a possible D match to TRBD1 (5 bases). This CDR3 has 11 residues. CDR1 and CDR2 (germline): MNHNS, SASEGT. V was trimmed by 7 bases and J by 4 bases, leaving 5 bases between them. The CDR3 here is CASKGNQPQHF. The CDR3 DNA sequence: TGTGCCAGCAAGGGGAATCAGCCCCAGCATTTT.

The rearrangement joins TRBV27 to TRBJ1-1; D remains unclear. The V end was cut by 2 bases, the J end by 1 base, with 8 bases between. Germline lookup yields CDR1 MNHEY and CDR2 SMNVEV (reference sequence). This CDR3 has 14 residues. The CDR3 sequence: CASSLAVQNTEAFF. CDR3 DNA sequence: TGTGCCAGCAGTTTAGCAGTTCAGAACACTGAAGCTTTCTTT.

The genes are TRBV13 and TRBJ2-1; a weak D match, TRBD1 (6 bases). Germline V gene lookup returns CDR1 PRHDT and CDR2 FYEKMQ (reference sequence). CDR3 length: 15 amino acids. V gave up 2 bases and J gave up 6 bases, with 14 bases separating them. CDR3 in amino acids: CASSLLGGASNEQFF. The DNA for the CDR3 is TGTGCCAGCAGCTTACTTGGGGGCGCGTCCAATGAGCAGTTCTTC.

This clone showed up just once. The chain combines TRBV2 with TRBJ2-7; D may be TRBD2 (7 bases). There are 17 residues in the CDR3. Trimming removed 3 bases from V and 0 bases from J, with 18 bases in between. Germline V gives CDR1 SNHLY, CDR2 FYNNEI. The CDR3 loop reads CASSDGGAGFLSYEQYF. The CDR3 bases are TGTGCCAGCAGTGATGGGGGGGCGGGGTTTCTCTCCTACGAGCAGTACTTC.

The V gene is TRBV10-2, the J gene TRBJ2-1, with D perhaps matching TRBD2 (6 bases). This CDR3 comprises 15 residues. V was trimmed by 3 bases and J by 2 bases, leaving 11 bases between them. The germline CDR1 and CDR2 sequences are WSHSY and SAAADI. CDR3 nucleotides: TGCGCCAGCAGTGAACGTCCGGGGGCCTACAATGAGCAGTTCTTC. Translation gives CASSERPGAYNEQFF.

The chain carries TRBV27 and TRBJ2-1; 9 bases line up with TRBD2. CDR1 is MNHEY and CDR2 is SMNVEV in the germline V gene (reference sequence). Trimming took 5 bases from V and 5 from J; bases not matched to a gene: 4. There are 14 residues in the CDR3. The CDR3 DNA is TGTGCCAGCAGTCTGGTAGCGGGAGACAATGAGCAGTTCTTC. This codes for CASSLVAGDNEQFF.

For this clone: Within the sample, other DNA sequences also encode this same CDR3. CDR3 loop: CASSLRGGTDTQYF. The CDR3 DNA reads as TGCGCCAGCAGCTTGCGCGGGGGCACAGATACGCAGTATTTT. The genes are TRBV5-1 and TRBJ2-3; D might be TRBD2 (6 bases). V dropped 1 base and J dropped 1 base, with 7 bases sitting between them. Per germline, CDR1 SGHRS and CDR2 YFSETQ. There are 14 residues in the CDR3.

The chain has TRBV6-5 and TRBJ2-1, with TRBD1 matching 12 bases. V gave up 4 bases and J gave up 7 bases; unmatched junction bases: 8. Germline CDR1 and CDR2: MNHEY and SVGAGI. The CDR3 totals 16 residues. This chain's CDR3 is CASSLGQGALGNEQFF. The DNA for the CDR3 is TGTGCCAGCAGTTTGGGACAGGGGGCGCTAGGAAATGAGCAGTTCTTC.

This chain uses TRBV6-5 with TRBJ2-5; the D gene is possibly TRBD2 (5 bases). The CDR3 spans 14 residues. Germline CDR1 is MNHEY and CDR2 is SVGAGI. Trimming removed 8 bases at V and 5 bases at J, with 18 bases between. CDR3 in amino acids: CASAGEGTWETQYF. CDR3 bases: TGTGCCAGCGCAGGAGAGGGAACCTGGGAGACCCAGTACTTC.

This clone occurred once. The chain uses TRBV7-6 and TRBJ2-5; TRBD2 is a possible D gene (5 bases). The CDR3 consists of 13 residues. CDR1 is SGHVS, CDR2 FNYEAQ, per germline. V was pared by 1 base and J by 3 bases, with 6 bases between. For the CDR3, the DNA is TGTGCCAGCAGCTTAGTCGGGAAAGAGACCCAGTACTTC. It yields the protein CASSLVGKETQYF.

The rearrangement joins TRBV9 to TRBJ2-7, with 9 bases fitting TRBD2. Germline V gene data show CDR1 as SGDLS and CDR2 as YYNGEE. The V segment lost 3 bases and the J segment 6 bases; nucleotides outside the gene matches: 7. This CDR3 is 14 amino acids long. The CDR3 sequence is CASSARLAVGEQYF. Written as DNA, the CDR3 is TGTGCCAGCAGCGCAAGACTAGCGGTCGGCGAGCAGTACTTC.

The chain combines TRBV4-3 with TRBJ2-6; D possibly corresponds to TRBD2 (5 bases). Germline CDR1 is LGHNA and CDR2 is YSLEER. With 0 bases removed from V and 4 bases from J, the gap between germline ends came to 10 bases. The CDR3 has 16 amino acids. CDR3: CASSQDTGKGANVLTF. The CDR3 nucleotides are TGCGCCAGCAGCCAAGATACGGGGAAAGGGGCCAACGTCCTGACTTTC.

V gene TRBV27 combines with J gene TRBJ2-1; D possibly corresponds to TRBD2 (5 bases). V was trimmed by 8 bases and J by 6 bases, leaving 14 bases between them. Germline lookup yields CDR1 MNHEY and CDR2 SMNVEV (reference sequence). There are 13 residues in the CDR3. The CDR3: CASSPGLPNEQFF. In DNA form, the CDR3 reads TGTGCCAGCTCGCCCGGACTCCCCAATGAGCAGTTCTTC.

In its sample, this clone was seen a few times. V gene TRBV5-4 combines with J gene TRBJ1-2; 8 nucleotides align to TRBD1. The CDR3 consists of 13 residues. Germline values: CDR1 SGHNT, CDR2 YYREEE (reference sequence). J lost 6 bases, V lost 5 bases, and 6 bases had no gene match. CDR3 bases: TGTGCCAGCAGGTCAGGGGGCTTTAATGGCTACACCTTC. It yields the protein CASRSGGFNGYTF.